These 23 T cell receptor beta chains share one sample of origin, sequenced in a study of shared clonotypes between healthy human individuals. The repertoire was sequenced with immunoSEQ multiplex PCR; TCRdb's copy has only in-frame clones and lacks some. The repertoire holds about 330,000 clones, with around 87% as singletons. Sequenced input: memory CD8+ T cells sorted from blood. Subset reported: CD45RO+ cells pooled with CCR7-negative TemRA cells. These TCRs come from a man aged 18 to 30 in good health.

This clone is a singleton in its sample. For the CDR3, the DNA is TGTGCCAGCAGTTACAGAGATGACACAGATACGCAGTATTTT. Amino acids: CASSYRDDTDTQYF. The J gene is TRBJ2-3, the V gene TRBV9, with D hard to call. V was pared by 5 bases and J by 2 bases, with 12 bases between. The CDR3 has 14 amino acids. CDR1 is SGDLS and CDR2 is YYNGEE in the germline V gene.

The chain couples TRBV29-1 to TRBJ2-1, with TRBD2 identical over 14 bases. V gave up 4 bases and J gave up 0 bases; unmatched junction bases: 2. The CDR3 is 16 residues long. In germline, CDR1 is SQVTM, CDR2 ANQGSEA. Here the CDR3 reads CSVVGTSGSSYNEQFF. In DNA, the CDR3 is TGCAGCGTTGTTGGGACTAGCGGGAGCTCCTACAATGAGCAGTTCTTC.

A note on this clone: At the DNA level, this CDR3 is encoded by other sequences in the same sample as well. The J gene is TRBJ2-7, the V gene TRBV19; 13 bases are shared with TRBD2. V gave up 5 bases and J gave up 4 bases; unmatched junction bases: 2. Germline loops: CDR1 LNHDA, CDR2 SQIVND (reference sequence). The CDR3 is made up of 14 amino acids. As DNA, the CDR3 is TGTGCCAGTAGTCCGGGACTAGCGGGATACGAGCAGTACTTC. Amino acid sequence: CASSPGLAGYEQYF.

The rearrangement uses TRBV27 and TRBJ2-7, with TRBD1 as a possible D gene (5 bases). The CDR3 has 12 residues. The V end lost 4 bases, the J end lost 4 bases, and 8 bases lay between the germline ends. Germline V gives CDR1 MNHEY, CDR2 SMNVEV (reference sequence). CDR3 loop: CASSYRGYEQYF. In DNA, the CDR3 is TGTGCCAGCAGTTATAGGGGTTACGAGCAGTACTTC.

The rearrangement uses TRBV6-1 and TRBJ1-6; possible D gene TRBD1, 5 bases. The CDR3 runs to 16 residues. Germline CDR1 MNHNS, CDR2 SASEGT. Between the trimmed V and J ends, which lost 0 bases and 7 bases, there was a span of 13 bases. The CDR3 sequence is CASSEALAGQNSPLHF. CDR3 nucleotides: TGTGCCAGCAGTGAAGCGTTGGCAGGGCAGAATTCACCCCTCCACTTT.

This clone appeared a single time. Here the CDR3 reads CASSLARQSGANVLTF. DNA of the CDR3: TGTGCCAGCAGCTTAGCGCGACAATCTGGGGCCAACGTCCTGACTTTC. The V gene is TRBV7-9, the J gene TRBJ2-6; D gene uncertain. Looked up from germline, CDR1 is SEHNR and CDR2 is FQNEAQ (reference sequence). V lost 0 bases, J lost 1 base, and 7 bases lay in between. The CDR3 covers 16 residues.

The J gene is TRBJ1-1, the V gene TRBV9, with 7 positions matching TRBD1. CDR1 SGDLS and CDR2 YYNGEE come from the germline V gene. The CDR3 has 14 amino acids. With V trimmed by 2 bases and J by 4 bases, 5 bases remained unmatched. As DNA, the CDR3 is TGTGCCAGCAGCGTGACAGGGATTCTCACTGAAGCTTTCTTT. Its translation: CASSVTGILTEAFF. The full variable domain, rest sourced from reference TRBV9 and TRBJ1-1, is DSGVTQTPKHLITATGQRVTLRCSPRSGDLSVYWYQQSLDQGLQFLIQYYNGEERAKGNILERFSAQQFPDLHSELNLSSLELGDSALYFCASSVTGILTEAFFGQGTRLTVV.

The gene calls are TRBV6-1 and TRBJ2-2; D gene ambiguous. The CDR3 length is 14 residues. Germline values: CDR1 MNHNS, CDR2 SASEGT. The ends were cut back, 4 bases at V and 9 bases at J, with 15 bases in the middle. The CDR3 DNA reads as TGTGCCAGCAGTGGTCGACCAAGTCCCCGGGAGCTGTTTTTT. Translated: CASSGRPSPRELFF.

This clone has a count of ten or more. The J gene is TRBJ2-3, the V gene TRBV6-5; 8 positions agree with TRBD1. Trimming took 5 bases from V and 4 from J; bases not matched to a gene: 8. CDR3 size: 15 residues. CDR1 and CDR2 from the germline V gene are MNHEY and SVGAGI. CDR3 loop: CASSTAGGRADTQYF. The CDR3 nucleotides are TGTGCCAGCAGTACGGCAGGGGGCCGAGCAGATACGCAGTATTTT.

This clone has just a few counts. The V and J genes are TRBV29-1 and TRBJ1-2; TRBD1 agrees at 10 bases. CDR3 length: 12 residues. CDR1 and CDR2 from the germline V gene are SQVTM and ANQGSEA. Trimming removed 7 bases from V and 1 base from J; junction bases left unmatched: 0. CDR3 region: CSGTGGNYGYTF. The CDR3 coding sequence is TGCAGCGGGACAGGGGGTAACTATGGCTACACCTTC.

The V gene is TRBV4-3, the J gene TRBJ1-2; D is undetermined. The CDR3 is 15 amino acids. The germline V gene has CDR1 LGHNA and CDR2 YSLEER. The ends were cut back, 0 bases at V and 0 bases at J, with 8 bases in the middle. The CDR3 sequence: CASSQDLGTNYGYTF. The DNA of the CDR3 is TGCGCCAGCAGCCAAGATCTGGGCACTAACTATGGCTACACCTTC.

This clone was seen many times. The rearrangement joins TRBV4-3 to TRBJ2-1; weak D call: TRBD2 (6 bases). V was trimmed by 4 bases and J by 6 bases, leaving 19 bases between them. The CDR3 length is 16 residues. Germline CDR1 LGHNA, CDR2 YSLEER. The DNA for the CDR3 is TGCGCCAGCAGCCCACGGGGTAGCGGAGAGGGCAATGAGCAGTTCTTC. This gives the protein CASSPRGSGEGNEQFF.

Here the CDR3 DNA reads TGTGCCAGCACTAATGGGGACAGCTTCTATGGCTACACCTTC. Protein: CASTNGDSFYGYTF. The chain has TRBV28 and TRBJ1-2, with 7 bases lining up with TRBD1. The CDR3 totals 14 residues. V was clipped by 7 bases and J by 4 bases; unmatched bases: 9. Germline V gives CDR1 MDHEN, CDR2 SYDVKM.

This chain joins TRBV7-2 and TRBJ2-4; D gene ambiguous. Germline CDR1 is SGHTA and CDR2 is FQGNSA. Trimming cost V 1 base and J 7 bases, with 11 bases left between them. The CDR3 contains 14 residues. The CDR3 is CASSLGLGENIQYF. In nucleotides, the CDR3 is TGTGCCAGCAGCTTAGGTTTGGGTGAGAACATTCAGTACTTC.

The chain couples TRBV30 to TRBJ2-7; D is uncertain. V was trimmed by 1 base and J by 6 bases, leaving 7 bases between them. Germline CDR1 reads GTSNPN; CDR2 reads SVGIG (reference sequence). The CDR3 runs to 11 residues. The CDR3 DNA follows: TGTGCCTGGAGTGGTGACGGCGAGCAGTACTTC. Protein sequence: CAWSGDGEQYF.

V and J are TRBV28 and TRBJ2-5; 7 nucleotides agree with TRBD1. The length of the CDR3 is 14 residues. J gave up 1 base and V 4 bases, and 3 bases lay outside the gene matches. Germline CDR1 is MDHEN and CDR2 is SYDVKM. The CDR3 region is CASSSGQVQETQYF. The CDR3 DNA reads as TGTGCCAGCAGTTCCGGACAGGTCCAAGAGACCCAGTACTTC.

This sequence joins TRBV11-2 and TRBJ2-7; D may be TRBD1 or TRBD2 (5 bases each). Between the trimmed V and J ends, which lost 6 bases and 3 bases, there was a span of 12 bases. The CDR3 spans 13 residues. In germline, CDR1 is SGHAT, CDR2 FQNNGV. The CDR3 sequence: CASSWDPNYEQYF. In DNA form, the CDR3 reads TGTGCCAGCAGTTGGGACCCCAACTACGAGCAGTACTTC.

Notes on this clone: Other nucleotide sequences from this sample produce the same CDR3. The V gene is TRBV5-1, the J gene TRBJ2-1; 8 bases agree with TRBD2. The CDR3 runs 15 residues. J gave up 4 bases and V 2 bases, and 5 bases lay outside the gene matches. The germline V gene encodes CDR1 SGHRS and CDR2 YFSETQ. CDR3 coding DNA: TGCGCCAGCAGCTTCAGCGGGGGCCCTTACAATGAGCAGTTCTTC. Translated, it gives CASSFSGGPYNEQFF.

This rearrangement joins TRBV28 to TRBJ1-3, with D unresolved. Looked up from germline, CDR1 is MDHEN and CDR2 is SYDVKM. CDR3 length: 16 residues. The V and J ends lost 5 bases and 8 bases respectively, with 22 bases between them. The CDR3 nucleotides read TGTGCCAGCAGTCCCAACTCTGCAGCCAAGGTACACACCATATATTTT. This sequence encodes CASSPNSAAKVHTIYF.

Here the CDR3 DNA reads TGTGCCAGCAGCTTAGGGACAGGGGCCGTGCAGTACTTC. As protein: CASSLGTGAVQYF. V and J are TRBV7-6 and TRBJ2-7, with 9 bases matching TRBD1. Unmatched junction bases numbered 4, after V lost 1 base and J lost 9 bases. This CDR3 has 13 amino acids. Germline CDR1 reads SGHVS; CDR2 reads FNYEAQ.

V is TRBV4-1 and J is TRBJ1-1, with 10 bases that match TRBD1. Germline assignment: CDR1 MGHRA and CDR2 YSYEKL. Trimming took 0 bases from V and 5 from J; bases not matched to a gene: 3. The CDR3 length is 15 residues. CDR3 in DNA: TGCGCCAGCAGCCAAGAAGGGACAGGGGTTACTGAAGCTTTCTTT. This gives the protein CASSQEGTGVTEAFF.

CDR3 DNA sequence: TGCGCCAGCAGCCCCGGACAGGCCCGGCTGTCACCCCTCCACTTT. Residues: CASSPGQARLSPLHF. This chain joins TRBV4-1 and TRBJ1-6, with 7 bases matching TRBD1. V lost 4 bases to trimming and J lost 10 bases; unmatched junction nucleotides: 10. CDR3 size: 15 residues. Per the germline V gene, CDR1 is MGHRA and CDR2 is YSYEKL.

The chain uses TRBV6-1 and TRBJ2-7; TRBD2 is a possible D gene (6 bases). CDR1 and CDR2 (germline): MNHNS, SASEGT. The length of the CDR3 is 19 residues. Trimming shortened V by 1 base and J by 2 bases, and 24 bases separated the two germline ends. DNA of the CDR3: TGTGCCAGCAGTGAAGAAGCACCTCGCCGGGACTCGCGAACCTACGAGCAGTACTTC. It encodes CASSEEAPRRDSRTYEQYF.